This TCR beta chain appears in the sequencing data of a study of blood T cell repertoires in COVID-19. Study overall: The cDNA or gDNA used as material had been derived from T cells, B-cell-depleted T cells, or PBMCs.

TCRdb's table, derived via immunoSEQ multiplex PCR, lists solely in-frame clones and lacks some. The repertoire holds around 250,000 clones, about 83% seen once, with 1.5% in the top ten. Germline-derived CDR1 and CDR2 are SEHNR and FQNEAQ (reference sequence). Trimming removed 6 bases from V and 0 bases from J, with 15 bases in between. This CDR3 is built from 15 residues. Sequencing was done on a sample of peripheral blood. The source of this sequence is a middle-aged woman who had recovered from COVID-19. The rearrangement uses TRBV7-9 and TRBJ2-7, with D tentatively TRBD2 (6 bases). The CDR3 DNA sequence: TGTGCCAGCAGTCCGCGGGGCCTCTTCTCCTACGAGCAGTACTTC. Encoded protein: CASSPRGLFSYEQYF.